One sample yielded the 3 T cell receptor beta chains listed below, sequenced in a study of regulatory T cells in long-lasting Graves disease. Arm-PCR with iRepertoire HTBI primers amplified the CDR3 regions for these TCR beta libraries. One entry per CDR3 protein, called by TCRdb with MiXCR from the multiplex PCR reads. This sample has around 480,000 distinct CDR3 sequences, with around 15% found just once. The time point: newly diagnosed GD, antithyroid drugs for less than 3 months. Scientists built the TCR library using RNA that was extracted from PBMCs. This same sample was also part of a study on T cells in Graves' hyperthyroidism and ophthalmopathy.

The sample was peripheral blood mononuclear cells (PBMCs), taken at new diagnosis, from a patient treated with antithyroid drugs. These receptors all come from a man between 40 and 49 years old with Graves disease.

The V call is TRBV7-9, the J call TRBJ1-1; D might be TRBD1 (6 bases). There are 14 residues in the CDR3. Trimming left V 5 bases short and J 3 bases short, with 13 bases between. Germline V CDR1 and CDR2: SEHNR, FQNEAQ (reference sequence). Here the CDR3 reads CASSPSGQYTEAFF. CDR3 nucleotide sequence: TGTGCCAGCAGCCCATCAGGACAGTACACTGAAGCTTTCTTT. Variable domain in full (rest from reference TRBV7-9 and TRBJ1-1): DTGVSQNPRHKITKRGQNVTFRCDPISEHNRLYWYRQTLGQGPEFLTYFQNEAQLEKSRLLSDRFSAERPKGSFSTLEIQRTEQGDSAMYLCASSPSGQYTEAFFGQGTRLTVV.

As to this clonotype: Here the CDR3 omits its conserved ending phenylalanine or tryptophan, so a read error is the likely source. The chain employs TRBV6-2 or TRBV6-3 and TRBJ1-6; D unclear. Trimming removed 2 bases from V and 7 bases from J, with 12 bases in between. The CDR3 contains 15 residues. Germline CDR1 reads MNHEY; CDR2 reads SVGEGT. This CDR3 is CASSYLTQTNSPLHS. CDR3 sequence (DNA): TGTGCCAGCAGTTACCTTACCCAGACAAATTCACCCCTCCACTCT.

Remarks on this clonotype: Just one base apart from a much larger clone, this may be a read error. The chain's CDR3 is CASSGEYNRSPYEQYF. CDR3 coding DNA: TGTGCCAGTTCAGGGGAATACAATCGTTCGCCCTACGAGCAGTACTTC. The chain carries TRBV28 and TRBJ2-7; perhaps TRBD1 as D (6 bases). CDR1 MDHEN and CDR2 SYDVKM come from the germline V gene. The CDR3 is made up of 16 amino acids. V was shortened by 9 bases and J by 2 bases, with 23 bases between the two germline ends.